Described below is a single T cell receptor (beta chain) sequence and its context. Its recognized antigen is unknown. This record comes from a study of monozygotic twins with inflammatory bowel disease (dated by TCRdb to 2018 to 2020). For the study in its entirety: In total, around 28 monozygotic twin pairs made up the full study: 19 Danish pairs, all IBD-discordant, plus nine German pairs, of which four were IBD-concordant and five were IBD-discordant. The search for disease-associated traits relied mainly on comparing, within discordant pairs, IBD patients with their genetically identical healthy co-twins. Each individual had, on average, about 151 000 unique TCRalpha sequences and 181 000 unique TCRbeta sequences available for analysis. Points the paper makes about the study in general: Different T cell subtypes could not be distinguished in the analysis. No single strong signal or clonotype linked to IBD turned up in the results, so the idea that one exists was not supported. IBD patients shared fewer clonotypes with other individuals than healthy twins did, most markedly in patients showing signs of disease activity. Because patients were on differing immunosuppressive treatments, the repertoires may have picked up extra background noise and inter-individual variability. No difference in repertoire similarity was observed between concordant and discordant twins, possibly owing to limited statistical power. TCRbeta repertoire diversity, by inverse Simpson index, was decreased in IBD patients compared with their healthy co-twins.

From each donor, an approximately 2.5 ml peripheral blood sample was collected into PAXgene tubes and kept at -80 degrees C. Without any T cell sorting, total RNA was extracted from whole blood using the PAXgene blood miRNA kit on an automated QIAcube. Peripheral blood from monozygotic twin pairs who were concordant or discordant for inflammatory bowel disease underwent deep TCRalpha and TCRbeta repertoire profiling using unique molecular barcoding. Smoking habits were recorded for all twin pairs, with individuals classified as current, former or never smokers. Library preparation was by 5' RACE. For each TCR library, around 4,000 ng of total RNA was used. For each sample, cDNA synthesis with SMARTScribe reverse transcriptase was split into eight separate reactions. During cDNA synthesis, template switching introduced unique molecular identifiers that contained a 6-nucleotide sample barcode. Two nested PCRs of about 16 and 10 cycles amplified the TCRalpha and TCRbeta cDNA, and bead purification followed each PCR. Before amplification, the cDNA was both treated with uracil DNA-glycosylase and purified with the QIAquick PCR purification kit. The second PCR added Illumina TruSeq-compatible adapters along with sample-specific barcodes. Library quality and concentration were assessed using TapeStation and Qubit, and roughly 5.5 ng of each library was pooled. The pooled libraries were sequenced with 2 x 100 bp reads and custom sequencing primers on an Illumina HiSeq2500 single-index Rapid Run. The study's processing was this. MiGEC version 1.2.6 was used for UMI-based consensus assembly, which corrected PCR and sequencing errors. V(D)J alignment, clonotype assembly and CDR3 extraction were performed with MiXCR version 2.1.1. To normalise gene usage, clonotype sharing and MAIT/NKT TCR abundance, the top 1000, 10 000 and 20 000 clonotypes in each sample were analysed. Diversity was computed as the inverse Simpson index with the vegan R package after downsampling to 27 000 UMIs. Paired Mann-Whitney U tests were applied to discordant twin pairs, and Benjamini-Hochberg correction was used for multiple testing. Based on TCRdb reprocessing of the reads, there is one entry per CDR3 protein sequence, and DNA is missing. In this record, the V and J calls reflect TCRdb's handling and not the investigators' own analysis. This sample's table has entries for around 450,000 distinct CDR3 sequences. The ten most abundant clones make up about 2.4% of the sample.

The sequence was collected from a human donor with ulcerative colitis or Crohn's disease, or a healthy co-twin of an affected twin (not recorded which). Sequenced input: blood.

CDR3 region: CSARKFTGLRGETQYF. This chain joins TRBV20-1 to TRBJ2-5; TCRdb's D call, TRBD2, is unchecked because there is no DNA. The germline V gene (reference sequence) gives CDR1 as DFQATT and CDR2 as SNEGSKA. The CDR3 holds 16 amino acids from the cysteine to the phenylalanine. The record lacks a DNA sequence.